The following is a T cell receptor (beta chain) sequence with its context. Its cognate antigen has yet to be identified. Per-base quality was not reported, and no clone a single base away is much larger than it. The collaborating institutions used their own protocols to collect whole blood in K2EDTA tubes. For TCRbeta analysis, collaborators shipped samples as frozen whole blood, isolated PBMCs, or DNA extracted from either of those sample types. The immunoSEQ Assay, a bias-controlled multiplex PCR, was used to amplify TCRbeta CDR3 regions from genomic DNA. As for the authors' bioinformatics: The number of nucleated cells in each sample was estimated from the amplification of reference gene primers within the assay. Sequence reads were collapsed and filtered to measure the absolute abundance of every unique TCRbeta CDR3 rearrangement. For each sample, productive Simpson clonality was calculated by taking the square root of Simpson's diversity index across productive rearrangements. Imported from immuneACCESS, the table was reduced by TCRdb to in-frame sequences with V and J called. These copies leave out some clones; in studies compared against another copy, an unresolved V gene accounts for under half, and the cause of the remainder is not known. From that table come the V and J calls and clone size; the DNA was used to work out D and trimming. The table for this sample lists hundreds of thousands of clones; roughly 86% of them were counted only once. The ten largest clonotypes hold almost 9.5% of the sample.

In the germline V gene, CDR1 corresponds to MNHEY and CDR2 to SVGAGI. Including the terminal cysteine and phenylalanine, the CDR3 comprises 14 residues. Just CDR3 DNA is preserved here, 42 bases in frame from base 1. The germline V and J ends show losses of 8 bases and 6 bases respectively, and no gene match explains 8 bases of the junction. The data belong to a study of blood T cell repertoires in COVID-19 (dated by TCRdb to about 2020). Study-wide context: The collaborator samples originated in the United States, Italy and Spain and spanned the acute and convalescent phases of COVID-19. The material from the prospective study consisted of cDNA or gDNA derived from T cells, B-cell-depleted T cells, or PBMCs. Samples came from the ongoing ImmuneRACE study (first 160 participants) plus 1,254 subjects from 6 global collaborators. Where HLA class I and class II types were available, the types were taken from metadata supplied by the sample provider, not from assay-based typing. Sample metadata almost always included a de-identified subject ID, COVID-19 status, age in years and sex. Subjects who had been exposed to COVID-19, were actively infected with it, or had recovered from it provided the deeply sampled blood TCRbeta repertoires that made up the dataset. The repertoires were released in a freely available public database meant as a resource for research on the immune response to SARS-CoV-2.

Broader findings and caveats from the paper: The quantity of clinical and demographic metadata differed by source and by participant and was supplied without curation.

The sequencing input was peripheral blood. This sequence was found in a young man with active or convalescent COVID-19. The chain couples TRBV6-5 to TRBJ2-2; 8 central nucleotides agree with TRBD1. The CDR3 has the sequence CASGSSGGPGELFF. The base sequence is TGTGCCAGCGGGTCGTCAGGGGGCCCCGGGGAGCTGTTTTTT.